A single sample is the source of the 31 T cell receptor beta chains below, sequenced in a study of OX40 agonist ivuxolimab in advanced cancers. TCRdb keeps only in-frame clones here, not all; method: immunoSEQ multiplex PCR. The repertoire holds around 62,000 clones, with 86% as singletons. Specimen: CD4+ or CD8+ T cells sorted from blood, collected in a trial of the OX40 agonist ivuxolimab. The receptors come from an adult with an advanced solid tumor such as melanoma, head and neck, liver or kidney cancer.

The chain combines TRBV5-1 with TRBJ2-1, with D maybe TRBD2 (5 bases). The germline CDR1 and CDR2 sequences are SGHRS and YFSETQ. The germline V and J ends were trimmed by 3 bases and 4 bases, with 11 bases remaining between them. This CDR3 region has 14 residues. CDR3 nucleotides: TGCGCCAGCAGCTCCCGGGATCAATACAATGAGCAGTTCTTC. Translating gives CASSSRDQYNEQFF.

The J gene is TRBJ1-1, the V gene TRBV9, with TRBD1 matching over 9 bases. The V and J ends lost 4 bases and 9 bases, in that order; junction bases with no gene match: 13. Germline CDR1 is SGDLS and CDR2 is YYNGEE. The CDR3 totals 15 residues. CDR3 residues: CASSSGTGFSLKAFF. The CDR3 nucleotides are TGTGCCAGCAGCTCAGGGACAGGGTTCTCGCTGAAAGCTTTCTTT.

The rearrangement uses TRBV19 and TRBJ2-3, with TRBD2 identical over 10 bases. CDR3 length: 15 amino acids. CDR1 and CDR2 from the germline V gene are LNHDA and SQIVND (reference sequence). J gave up 4 bases and V 2 bases, and 3 bases lay outside the gene matches. The CDR3 coding sequence is TGTGCCAGTAGTATAAGCGGGAGGGCCCCAGATACGCAGTATTTT. Protein sequence: CASSISGRAPDTQYF.

J is TRBJ2-5 and V is TRBV18, with a possible D match to TRBD2 (6 bases). V was trimmed by 10 bases and J by 4 bases, leaving 16 bases between them. The CDR3 has 13 residues. Germline assignment: CDR1 KGHSH and CDR2 LQKENI. The CDR3 region has the DNA TGTGCCACCCAACCGGAGGGGCGAGAGACCCAGTACTTC. This sequence encodes CATQPEGRETQYF.

The chain couples TRBV27 to TRBJ2-2, with 8 bases fitting TRBD2. This CDR3 comprises 17 residues. V was clipped by 6 bases and J by 2 bases; unmatched bases: 11. CDR1 and CDR2 (germline): MNHEY, SMNVEV (reference sequence). This CDR3 is CASRNRTSGVNTGELFF. As DNA, the CDR3 is TGTGCCAGCAGGAACCGTACTAGCGGAGTAAACACCGGGGAGCTGTTTTTT.

The chain employs TRBV9 and TRBJ2-1; perhaps D is TRBD1 or TRBD2 (5 bases each). The CDR3 runs 20 residues. The germline V gene encodes CDR1 SGDLS and CDR2 YYNGEE. Trimming removed 3 bases from V and 8 bases from J, with 33 bases in between. The CDR3 bases are TGTGCCAGCAGCGCCGTAGGGACCCTCGGGGCTAGTCCCTCTGCGTATGAGCAGTTCTTC. Translated, it gives CASSAVGTLGASPSAYEQFF.

The chain carries TRBV18 and TRBJ1-2; unclear D gene. CDR1 and CDR2 (germline): KGHSH, LQKENI. The CDR3 runs 14 residues. The ends were cut back, 0 bases at V and 4 bases at J, with 9 bases in the middle. CDR3 sequence: CASSPPNRGYGYTF. CDR3 bases: TGTGCCAGCTCACCACCCAACAGAGGCTATGGCTACACCTTC.

This clone has just one count. The CDR3 spells CATAVRVETQYF. CDR3 coding DNA: TGTGCCACCGCGGTCCGGGTTGAGACCCAGTACTTC. This chain joins TRBV6-6 and TRBJ2-5; D is unclear. V gave up 10 bases and J gave up 5 bases, with 14 bases separating them. Germline CDR1 reads MNHNY; CDR2 reads SVGAGI (reference sequence). There are 12 residues in the CDR3.

In its sample, this clone ranks as medium-sized. The V and J genes are TRBV5-4 and TRBJ2-2; D not resolved. The V end was cut by 0 bases, the J end by 8 bases, with 14 bases between. From germline, CDR1 is SGHNT and CDR2 YYREEE (reference sequence). The CDR3 has 15 amino acids. CDR3 DNA sequence: TGTGCCAGCAGCTTGGGGTCCGGTGAGGCGGGGGAGCTGTTTTTT. Its translation is CASSLGSGEAGELFF.

This CDR3 reads CASSPELAGGDYEQYF. CDR3 in DNA: TGTGCCAGCAGCCCAGAACTAGCGGGGGGCGATTACGAGCAGTACTTC. The chain couples TRBV7-6 to TRBJ2-7, with 12 bases fitting TRBD2. Germline CDR1 and CDR2: SGHVS and FNYEAQ. Trimming cost V 5 bases and J 4 bases; bases outside gene matches: 9. This CDR3 has 16 residues. The full variable domain, its missing parts supplied by reference TRBV7-6 and TRBJ2-7, is GAGVSQSPRYKVTKRGQDVALRCDPISGHVSLYWYRQALGQGPEFLTYFNYEAQQDKSGLPNDRFSAERPEGSISTLTIQRTEQRDSAMYRCASSPELAGGDYEQYFGPGTRLTVT.

This clone showed up just a few times. The chain employs TRBV30 and TRBJ2-1; TRBD2 matches at 9 bases. Germline V gives CDR1 GTSNPN, CDR2 SVGIG (reference sequence). The J segment lost 8 bases and the V segment lost 3 bases, leaving 17 bases of the junction unmatched. This CDR3 comprises 17 residues. CDR3 residues: CAWSPYREAGGVDEQFF. Here the CDR3 DNA reads TGTGCCTGGAGCCCTTACCGAGAAGCGGGGGGAGTGGATGAGCAGTTCTTC. Based on the CDR3 plus reference TRBV30 and TRBJ2-1, the full variable domain is SQTIHQWPATLVQPVGSPLSLECTVEGTSNPNLYWYRQAAGRGLQLLFYSVGIGQISSEVPQNLSASRPQDRQFILSSKKLLLSDSGFYLCAWSPYREAGGVDEQFFGPGTRLTVL.

V is TRBV5-4 and J is TRBJ1-1; no clear D gene. Per germline, CDR1 SGHNT and CDR2 YYREEE (reference sequence). This CDR3 region has 14 residues. V shed 4 bases and J shed 1 base, with 11 bases lying between them. The CDR3 loop reads CASSTTQQNTEAFF. In nucleotides, the CDR3 is TGTGCCAGCAGCACCACCCAACAGAACACTGAAGCTTTCTTT.

The gene calls are TRBV19 and TRBJ2-1; D is tentatively TRBD1 or TRBD2 (6 bases each). The CDR3 spans 12 residues. Between the trimmed V and J ends, which lost 3 bases and 9 bases, there was a span of 9 bases. Germline-derived CDR1 and CDR2 are LNHDA and SQIVND (reference sequence). The CDR3 reads CASSIRGGEQFF. The CDR3 DNA sequence: TGTGCCAGTAGTATCAGGGGAGGTGAGCAGTTCTTC.

V is TRBV6-1 and J is TRBJ2-7; 7 bases align to TRBD1. The CDR3 sequence is 13 residues long. Germline V gives CDR1 MNHNS, CDR2 SASEGT. V dropped 6 bases and J dropped 0; count of bases not matched to a gene: 2. CDR3: CASSDRVSYEQYF. The CDR3 DNA is TGTGCCAGCAGCGACAGGGTCTCCTACGAGCAGTACTTC.

The CDR3 coding sequence is TGTGCCTGGAGTTTCACCCGGACAGGGGGATATAGGGTATCACCCCTCCACTTT. This gives the protein CAWSFTRTGGYRVSPLHF. The V gene is TRBV30, the J gene TRBJ1-6; 10 bases are shared with TRBD1. Germline-derived CDR1 and CDR2 are GTSNPN and SVGIG (reference sequence). After removal of 2 bases from V and 10 bases from J, the junction contained 17 bases not matched to a gene. This CDR3 has 18 residues.

CDR3 residues: CASSLGQGGHTGANVLTF. The CDR3 DNA is TGTGCCAGCAGCCTCGGACAGGGGGGTCACACTGGGGCCAACGTCCTGACTTTC. The chain is built from TRBV7-9 and TRBJ2-6, with 10 nucleotides matching TRBD1. The CDR3 sequence is 18 residues long. Germline values: CDR1 SEHNR, CDR2 FQNEAQ (reference sequence). V lost 5 bases and J lost 2; bases outside the gene matches: 9.

This rearrangement joins TRBV4-2 to TRBJ1-4; D not resolved. The CDR3 extends over 16 amino acids. Trimming took off 0 bases at V and 7 bases at J, with 15 bases between the two ends. CDR1 LGHNA and CDR2 YNFKEQ come from the germline V gene. Written as DNA, the CDR3 is TGTGCCAGCAGCCAAGAGTATGGCAGGCGGAGTGAAAAACTGTTTTTT. This codes for CASSQEYGRRSEKLFF.

The chain employs TRBV18 and TRBJ1-2; D perhaps matches TRBD1 (5 bases). The V end lost 2 bases, the J end lost 1 base, and 8 bases lay between the germline ends. This CDR3 spans 14 amino acids. Germline V gene lookup returns CDR1 KGHSH and CDR2 LQKENI. In nucleotides, the CDR3 is TGTGCCAGCTCACCAGAACAGGATAACTATGGCTACACCTTC. It translates to CASSPEQDNYGYTF.

The rearrangement links TRBV9 to TRBJ2-7, with D unclear. Trimming took 0 bases from V and 2 from J, leaving 9 bases between them. Germline-derived CDR1 and CDR2 are SGDLS and YYNGEE. The CDR3 sequence is 14 residues long. CDR3 nucleotides: TGTGCCAGCAGCGTAGTTCCAGGTACCTACGAGCAGTACTTC. The encoded protein is CASSVVPGTYEQYF. The entire variable domain, with the rest obtained from reference TRBV9 and TRBJ2-7, is as follows: DSGVTQTPKHLITATGQRVTLRCSPRSGDLSVYWYQQSLDQGLQFLIQYYNGEERAKGNILERFSAQQFPDLHSELNLSSLELGDSALYFCASSVVPGTYEQYFGPGTRLTVT.

The chain employs TRBV29-1 and TRBJ2-3, with 8 bases fitting TRBD2. J gave up 2 bases and V 0 bases, and 7 bases lay outside the gene matches. This CDR3 region has 16 residues. Germline V gene lookup returns CDR1 SQVTM and CDR2 ANQGSEA. The CDR3 DNA reads TGCAGCGTTGAAGAAGGCGGGACTAGGGTCACAGATACGCAGTATTTT. It specifies CSVEEGGTRVTDTQYF.

V usage is TRBV28 and J usage is TRBJ2-5; 10 bases match TRBD1. Germline V gene data show CDR1 as MDHEN and CDR2 as SYDVKM. This CDR3 has 16 residues. After removal of 5 bases from V and 5 bases from J, the junction contained 11 bases not matched to a gene. CDR3 in amino acids: CASSKLAGTGVETQYF. The CDR3, as DNA: TGTGCCAGCAGTAAACTTGCCGGGACAGGGGTGGAGACCCAGTACTTC.

This chain joins TRBV11-2 and TRBJ1-3; D is uncertain. This CDR3 is built from 14 residues. Germline V gene sequence: CDR1 SGHAT, CDR2 FQNNGV. V lost 1 base, J lost 8 bases, and 12 bases lay in between. CDR3 DNA sequence: TGTGCCAGCAGCTTAGTAAGCAGCGGGGACACCATATATTTT. Translated, it gives CASSLVSSGDTIYF.

The V call is TRBV18, the J call TRBJ2-7; a possible D gene is TRBD1 (5 bases). CDR3 length: 15 amino acids. CDR1 and CDR2 (germline): KGHSH, LQKENI. The V gene lost 0 bases and the J gene lost 1 base, with 10 bases spanning the gap. The CDR3 sequence is CASSPPARASYEQYF. The CDR3 DNA reads as TGTGCCAGCTCACCACCCGCCAGGGCGTCCTACGAGCAGTACTTC.

The chain combines TRBV9 with TRBJ1-3, with unresolved D. The CDR3 loop spans 13 amino acids. The germline V gene encodes CDR1 SGDLS and CDR2 YYNGEE. V lost 6 bases and J 1 base, leaving 8 bases between the germline ends. CDR3: CASKPSSGNTIYF. CDR3 DNA sequence: TGTGCCAGCAAGCCCTCATCTGGAAACACCATATATTTT.

The chain employs TRBV15 and TRBJ2-6, with TRBD1 as a possible D gene (7 bases). Germline V gives CDR1 LNHNV, CDR2 YYDKDF (reference sequence). Deletions cut 0 bases from V and 12 bases from J, with 21 bases between. This CDR3 contains 17 residues. The CDR3 nucleotides read TGTGCCACCAGCAGAGATCGCGGGACAGCGAGGCCCCGCGTCCTGACTTTC. This codes for CATSRDRGTARPRVLTF.

The chain has TRBV7-9 and TRBJ2-7; D is unresolved. CDR3 size: 12 residues. V gave up 1 base and J gave up 6 bases, with 7 bases separating them. The germline V gene encodes CDR1 SEHNR and CDR2 FQNEAQ (reference sequence). The CDR3: CASSLEVGEQYF. The CDR3 DNA reads as TGTGCCAGCAGCTTAGAGGTGGGCGAGCAGTACTTC.

The rearrangement links TRBV5-1 to TRBJ1-1; D ambiguous. CDR3 length equals 12 residues. Trimming cost V 0 bases and J 4 bases, with 4 bases left between them. Germline V gene sequence: CDR1 SGHRS, CDR2 YFSETQ. This chain's CDR3 is CASSLGTTEAFF. CDR3 coding DNA: TGCGCCAGCAGCTTGGGGACCACTGAAGCTTTCTTT.

The CDR3 loop reads CASSLPTSGSTKPSYEQYF. CDR3 coding DNA: TGTGCCAGCAGCCTGCCTACTAGCGGTTCCACAAAACCTTCCTACGAGCAGTACTTC. The chain joins TRBV7-6 to TRBJ2-7; 8 positions agree with TRBD2. Germline CDR1 SGHVS, CDR2 FNYEAQ. V lost 5 bases, J lost 1 base, and 19 bases stayed unmatched. The length of the CDR3 is 19 residues.

This chain connects TRBV10-1 to TRBJ2-5; 13 nucleotides match TRBD2. The germline V gene encodes CDR1 WNHNN and CDR2 SYGVQD (reference sequence). The CDR3 length is 16 residues. After removal of 5 bases from V and 5 bases from J, the junction contained 8 bases not matched to a gene. CDR3 in DNA: TGCGCCAGCAGTAGCGGACTAGCGGGAGATGGTGAGACCCAGTACTTC. Encoded protein: CASSSGLAGDGETQYF.

The V and J genes are TRBV7-9 and TRBJ2-2; D remains unclear. CDR3 length: 16 amino acids. Germline V gene data show CDR1 as SEHNR and CDR2 as FQNEAQ (reference sequence). Trimming cost V 0 bases and J 0 bases, with 8 bases left between them. DNA of the CDR3: TGTGCCAGCAGCTTAGCGGTCTTTACGAACACCGGGGAGCTGTTTTTT. Protein product: CASSLAVFTNTGELFF.

This chain joins TRBV6-5 and TRBJ2-5, with D uncertain. Germline CDR1 reads MNHEY; CDR2 reads SVGAGI. CDR3 size: 13 residues. Between the trimmed V and J ends, which lost 6 bases and 4 bases, there was a span of 12 bases. The CDR3 coding sequence is TGTGCCAGCAGCCCCCCTTGGGCAGAGACCCAGTACTTC. Encoded protein: CASSPPWAETQYF.